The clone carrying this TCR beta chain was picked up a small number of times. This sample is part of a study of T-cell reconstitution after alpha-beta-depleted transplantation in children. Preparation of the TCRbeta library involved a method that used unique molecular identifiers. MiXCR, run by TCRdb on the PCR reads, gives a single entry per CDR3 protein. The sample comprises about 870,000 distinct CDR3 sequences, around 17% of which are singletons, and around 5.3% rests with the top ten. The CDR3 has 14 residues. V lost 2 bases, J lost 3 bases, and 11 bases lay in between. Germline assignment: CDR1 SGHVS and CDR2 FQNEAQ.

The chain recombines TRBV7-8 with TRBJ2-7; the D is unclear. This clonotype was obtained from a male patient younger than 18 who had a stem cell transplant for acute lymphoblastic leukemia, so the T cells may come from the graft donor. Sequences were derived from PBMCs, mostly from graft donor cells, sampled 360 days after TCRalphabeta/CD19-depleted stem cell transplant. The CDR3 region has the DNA TGTGCCAGCAGCTTACCCTCGTCGGACTACGAGCAGTACTTC. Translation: CASSLPSSDYEQYF.